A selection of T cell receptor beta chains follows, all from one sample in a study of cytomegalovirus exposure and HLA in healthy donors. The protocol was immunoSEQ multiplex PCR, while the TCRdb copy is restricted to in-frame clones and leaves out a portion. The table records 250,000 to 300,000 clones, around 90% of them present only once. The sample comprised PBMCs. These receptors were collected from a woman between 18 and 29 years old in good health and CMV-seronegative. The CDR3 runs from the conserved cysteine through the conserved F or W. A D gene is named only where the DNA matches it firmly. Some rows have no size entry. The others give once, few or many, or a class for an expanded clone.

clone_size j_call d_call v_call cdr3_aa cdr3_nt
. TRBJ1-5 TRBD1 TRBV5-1 CASSLGQGHQPQHF TGCGCCAGCAGCTTGGGACAGGGTCATCAGCCCCAGCATTTT
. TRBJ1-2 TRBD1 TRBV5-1 CASSWRDRGRGYTF TGCGCCAGCAGCTGGCGGGACAGGGGGCGCGGCTACACCTTC
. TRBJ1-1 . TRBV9 CASSVDGWNTEAFF TGTGCCAGCAGCGTAGACGGGTGGAACACAGAAGCTTTCTTT
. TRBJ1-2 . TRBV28 CASSFPGLGYGYTF TGTGCCAGCAGTTTTCCGGGATTAGGCTATGGCTACACCTTC
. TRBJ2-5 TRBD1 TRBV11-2 CASSLEGTGMETQYF TGTGCCAGCAGCTTAGAAGGGACAGGGATGGAGACCCAGTACTTC
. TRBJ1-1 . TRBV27 CASTYQGGLNTEAFF TGTGCCAGCACCTACCAGGGTGGGTTGAACACTGAAGCTTTCTTT
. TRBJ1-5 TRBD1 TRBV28 CASSLDRAPQPQHF TGTGCCAGCAGCCTAGACAGGGCACCTCAGCCCCAGCATTTT
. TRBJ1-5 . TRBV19 CASSVDSSNQPQHF TGTGCCAGTAGTGTCGACAGTAGCAATCAGCCCCAGCATTTT
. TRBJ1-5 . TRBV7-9 CASSRGDQPQHF TGTGCCAGCAGCCGCGGTGATCAGCCCCAGCATTTT
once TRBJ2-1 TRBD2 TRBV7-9 CASSSYGGATGNEQFF TGTGCCAGCAGCTCGTACGGGGGGGCTACAGGCAATGAGCAGTTCTTC
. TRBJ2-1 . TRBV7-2 CASSLDGYNEQFF TGTGCCAGCAGCTTAGACGGGTACAATGAGCAGTTCTTC
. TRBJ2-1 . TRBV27 CASSGQDSYNEQFF TGTGCCAGCAGTGGCCAGGACTCCTACAATGAGCAGTTCTTC
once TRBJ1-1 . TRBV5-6 CASSLEVSRTEAFF TGTGCCAGCAGCTTGGAGGTCAGTCGGACAGAAGCTTTCTTT
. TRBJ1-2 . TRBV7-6 CASSPGGRGPDGYTF TGTGCCAGCAGCCCGGGTGGGCGGGGGCCAGATGGCTACACCTTC
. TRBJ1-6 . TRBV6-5 CASSYTVYNSPLHF TGTGCCAGCAGTTACACAGTTTATAATTCACCCCTCCACTTT
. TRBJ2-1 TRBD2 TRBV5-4 CASSLSGYSYNEQFF TGTGCCAGCAGCCTTAGCGGGTACTCCTACAATGAGCAGTTCTTC
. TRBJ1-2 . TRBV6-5 CASSYGGISGYTF TGTGCCAGCAGTTACGGGGGCATCAGTGGCTACACCTTC
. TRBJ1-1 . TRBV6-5 CASTPGQNTEAFF TGTGCCAGCACTCCCGGACAGAACACTGAAGCTTTCTTT
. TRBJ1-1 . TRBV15 CATRQNMNTEAFF TGTGCCACACGACAGAACATGAACACTGAAGCTTTCTTT
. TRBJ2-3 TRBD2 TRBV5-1 CASSFNVGASGGLVRPDTQYF TGCGCCAGCAGCTTCAATGTCGGGGCTAGCGGGGGTCTGGTCAGGCCAGATACGCAGTATTTT
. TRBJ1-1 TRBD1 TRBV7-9 CASSLVGRGDTEAFF TGTGCCAGCAGCTTAGTCGGCAGGGGGGACACTGAAGCTTTCTTT
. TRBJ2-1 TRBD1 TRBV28 CASSYRGRTEQFF TGTGCCAGCAGTTACAGGGGGCGGACTGAGCAGTTCTTC
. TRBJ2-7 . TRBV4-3 CASSQVYSGFSYEQYF TGCGCCAGCAGCCAAGTATATTCGGGGTTTTCCTACGAGCAGTACTTC
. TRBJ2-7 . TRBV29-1 CSVMAGVAYEQYF TGCAGCGTTATGGCAGGGGTTGCCTACGAGCAGTACTTC
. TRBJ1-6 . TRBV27 CASSYEGAYNSPLHF TGTGCCAGCAGTTATGAGGGGGCCTATAATTCACCCCTCCACTTT
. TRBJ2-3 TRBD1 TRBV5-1 CASSLAGTEQDF TGCGCCAGCAGCTTGGCCGGGACAGAGCAGGATTTT
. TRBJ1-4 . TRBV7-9 CASSLGRAGLNEKLFF TGTGCCAGCAGCTTAGGGCGCGCAGGGTTAAATGAAAAACTGTTTTTT
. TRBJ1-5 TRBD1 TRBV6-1 CASSAGQYSNQPQHF TGTGCCAGCAGCGCGGGACAGTATAGCAATCAGCCCCAGCATTTT
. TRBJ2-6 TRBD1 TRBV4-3 CASSLNPGQGSGANVLTF TGCGCCAGCAGCCTAAACCCGGGACAGGGCTCTGGGGCCAACGTCCTGACTTTC
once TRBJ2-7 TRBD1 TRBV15 CATSRKGQGWEQYF TGTGCCACCAGCAGAAAAGGACAGGGTTGGGAGCAGTACTTC
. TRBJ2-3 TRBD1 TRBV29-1 CSVRNFDRVQRDTQYF TGCAGCGTCCGGAATTTTGACAGGGTTCAAAGGGATACGCAGTATTTT
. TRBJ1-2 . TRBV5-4 CASSLAGSYGYTF TGTGCCAGCAGCTTGGCAGGGTCCTATGGCTACACCTTC
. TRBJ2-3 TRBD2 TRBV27 CASSDTTSGGFTSTDTQYF TGTGCCAGCAGTGACACCACTAGCGGGGGTTTTACTAGCACAGATACGCAGTATTTT
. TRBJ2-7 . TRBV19 CASGQLYEQYF TGTGCCAGTGGACAGCTGTACGAGCAGTACTTC
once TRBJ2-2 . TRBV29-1 CSVEGGPREPNTGELFF TGCAGCGTTGAAGGTGGCCCCCGGGAGCCAAACACCGGGGAGCTGTTTTTT
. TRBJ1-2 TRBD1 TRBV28 CASSEGQNYGYTF TGTGCCAGCAGCGAGGGACAGAATTATGGCTACACCTTC
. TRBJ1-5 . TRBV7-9 CASSLAQSGNQPQHF TGTGCCAGCAGCTTAGCCCAGTCGGGTAATCAGCCCCAGCATTTT
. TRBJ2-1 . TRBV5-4 CASSRTGLSHNEQFF TGTGCCAGCAGCCGGACTGGGCTATCTCACAATGAGCAGTTCTTC
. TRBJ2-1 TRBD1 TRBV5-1 CASSSLLTGGDWNEQFF TGCGCCAGCAGCTCCCTTTTAACAGGGGGCGATTGGAATGAGCAGTTCTTC
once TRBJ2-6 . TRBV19 CASSQAPSGANVLTF TGTGCCAGTAGCCAAGCCCCCTCTGGGGCCAACGTCCTGACTTTC
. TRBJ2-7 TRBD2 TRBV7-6 CASSFGLSGGDYEQYF TGTGCCAGCAGCTTCGGTCTCAGCGGGGGGGACTACGAGCAGTACTTC
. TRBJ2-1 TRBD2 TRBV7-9 CASGAGDNEQFF TGTGCCAGCGGGGCGGGGGATAATGAGCAGTTCTTC
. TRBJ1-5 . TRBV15 CATSRDQGYNQPQHF TGTGCCACCAGCAGAGACCAGGGTTACAATCAGCCCCAGCATTTT
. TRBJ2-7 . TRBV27 CASSPGTRLGNYEQYF TGTGCCAGCAGTCCTGGGACAAGACTTGGTAACTACGAGCAGTACTTC
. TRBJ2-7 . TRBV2 CASSEQASSYEQYF TGTGCCAGCAGTGAACAGGCATCTTCCTACGAGCAGTACTTC
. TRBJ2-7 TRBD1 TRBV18 CASSPPGQGIGEQYF TGTGCCAGCTCACCACCGGGACAGGGTATCGGCGAGCAGTACTTC